The clone carrying this T cell receptor beta chain has ten or more counts. These data originate in a study of T cells in Graves' hyperthyroidism and ophthalmopathy. TCR beta CDR3 sequences were amplified from RNA transcripts. With the HTBI primer set, the TCR CDR3 went through a first round of RT-PCR. One entry per CDR3 protein, called by TCRdb with MiXCR from the multiplex PCR reads. Of 700,000 or so distinct CDR3 sequences listed, about 15% were seen once; the top ten hold approximately 8%. Germline values: CDR1 MDHEN, CDR2 SYDVKM. V was pared by 3 bases and J by 6 bases, with 11 bases between. This CDR3 comprises 13 residues.

The sequencing sample was made of blood. This chain links TRBV28 with TRBJ1-1; D unresolved. This clonotype was sampled from a man between 18 and 29 years old with Graves' hyperthyroidism. CDR3: CASSFSRSPEAFF. In DNA form, the CDR3 reads TGTGCCAGCAGTTTCAGTCGGAGCCCTGAAGCTTTCTTT.